The rows below give T cell receptor beta chains drawn from one sample of a study of post-analysis software for immune sequencing data. TCRdb fed the PCR reads into MiXCR, producing one record per CDR3 protein. The data contain about 200,000 distinct CDR3 sequences, roughly 30% of them singletons. The sample consisted of blood. Receptors originate from a girl under 18 with multiple sclerosis. Each CDR3 is given with its conserved first and last residue. The D gene is left open where the match is weak. Size tells how often a clone was seen (once, few, many) or the class of an expanded clone, and some rows leave it out.

abundance: many
v_gene: TRBV16
d_gene: -
j_gene: TRBJ1-2
CDR3nt: TGTGCCAGCAGCCCCCCTCTAGGAGGCTACACCTTC
CDR3aa: CASSPPLGGYTF

abundance: once
v_gene: TRBV7-2
d_gene: -
j_gene: TRBJ2-1
CDR3nt: TGTGCCAGCAGCCCCCCTTCCAGACAAGAGACCCAGTTCTTC
CDR3aa: CASSPPSRQETQFF

abundance: -
v_gene: TRBV28
d_gene: -
j_gene: TRBJ2-7
CDR3nt: TGTGCCAGCAGTATCCTGGACAACTACGAGCAGTACTTC
CDR3aa: CASSILDNYEQYF

abundance: few
v_gene: TRBV20-1
d_gene: -
j_gene: TRBJ1-1
CDR3nt: TGCAGTGCTAGAGACCACAGAAGCACTGAAGCTTTCTTT
CDR3aa: CSARDHRSTEAFF

abundance: few
v_gene: TRBV5-1
d_gene: TRBD2
j_gene: TRBJ2-1
CDR3nt: TGCGCCAGCAGCTTGGCCGGACTAGCGGGAAACTACAATGAGCAGTTCTTC
CDR3aa: CASSLAGLAGNYNEQFF

abundance: -
v_gene: TRBV7-8
d_gene: -
j_gene: TRBJ1-5
CDR3nt: TGTGCCAGCAGCCCCGCGTGGGATCAGCCCCAGCATTTT
CDR3aa: CASSPAWDQPQHF

abundance: -
v_gene: TRBV12-3/TRBV12-4
d_gene: -
j_gene: TRBJ1-1
CDR3nt: TGTGCCAGCAGGCCTGACAGTTCCACTGAAGCTTTCTTT
CDR3aa: CASRPDSSTEAFF

abundance: few
v_gene: TRBV29-1
d_gene: TRBD1
j_gene: TRBJ2-7
CDR3nt: TGCAGCGTCGTGGACAGGGGGTCCTACAATGAGCAGTACTTC
CDR3aa: CSVVDRGSYNEQYF

abundance: -
v_gene: TRBV28
d_gene: TRBD2
j_gene: TRBJ2-2
CDR3nt: TGTGCCAGCAGTCTGGGACTAGTCTTTAACACCGGGGAGCTGTTTTTT
CDR3aa: CASSLGLVFNTGELFF

abundance: many
v_gene: TRBV20-1
d_gene: TRBD2
j_gene: TRBJ2-3
CDR3nt: TGCAGTGCTTCACCAGCGGCGGGAGTTGTGGCAGATACGCAGTATTTT
CDR3aa: CSASPAAGVVADTQYF

abundance: -
v_gene: TRBV20-1
d_gene: TRBD2
j_gene: TRBJ2-1
CDR3nt: TGCAGTGCTAGTTTTAGCGGGGGACGCAACAATGAGCAGTTCTTC
CDR3aa: CSASFSGGRNNEQFF

abundance: -
v_gene: TRBV12-3/TRBV12-4
d_gene: TRBD1
j_gene: TRBJ1-1
CDR3nt: TGTGCCAGCAGCGCAGGGCCCACAGGGGCGGGGAACACTGAAGCTTTCTTT
CDR3aa: CASSAGPTGAGNTEAFF

abundance: few
v_gene: TRBV27
d_gene: -
j_gene: TRBJ1-5
CDR3nt: TGTGCCAGCAGCCTGGTCAGCAATCAGCCCCAGCATTTT
CDR3aa: CASSLVSNQPQHF

abundance: -
v_gene: TRBV28
d_gene: -
j_gene: TRBJ1-1
CDR3nt: TGTGCCAGCAGTTTATCCCCAGGGGTGAACACTGAAGCTTTCTTT
CDR3aa: CASSLSPGVNTEAFF

abundance: -
v_gene: TRBV5-8
d_gene: -
j_gene: TRBJ1-4
CDR3nt: TGTGCCGGGGTCGGGGGCGCAACTAATGAAAAACTGTTTTTT
CDR3aa: CAGVGGATNEKLFF

abundance: many
v_gene: TRBV7-2
d_gene: -
j_gene: TRBJ2-1
CDR3nt: TGTGCCAGCAGTCTTAATGTGGAGCAGTTCTTC
CDR3aa: CASSLNVEQFF

abundance: few
v_gene: TRBV28
d_gene: TRBD2
j_gene: TRBJ2-5
CDR3nt: TGTGCCAGCAGTCCGGGACTAGGAGGGGAGACCCAGTACTTC
CDR3aa: CASSPGLGGETQYF

abundance: -
v_gene: TRBV28
d_gene: -
j_gene: TRBJ2-5
CDR3nt: TGTGCCAGCAGCTCGGGGAGTACAGAGACCCAGTACTTC
CDR3aa: CASSSGSTETQYF

abundance: many
v_gene: TRBV5-1
d_gene: -
j_gene: TRBJ2-1
CDR3nt: TGCGCCAGCAGCTTGGACCAGCAAAAATCCTACAATGAGCAGTTCTTC
CDR3aa: CASSLDQQKSYNEQFF

abundance: many
v_gene: TRBV11-2
d_gene: TRBD2
j_gene: TRBJ2-1
CDR3nt: TGTGCCAGCAGCTTGGACCTTAGCGGGAGGGCCGGGAATGAGCAGTTCTTC
CDR3aa: CASSLDLSGRAGNEQFF

abundance: many
v_gene: TRBV12-3/TRBV12-4
d_gene: -
j_gene: TRBJ1-2
CDR3nt: TGTGCCAGCAGTTCTAGGGAGGACTATGGCTACACCTTC
CDR3aa: CASSSREDYGYTF

abundance: once
v_gene: TRBV14
d_gene: -
j_gene: TRBJ1-2
CDR3nt: TGTGCCGGCAGCCAAGATCGGCAGGGAGTGATCTATGGCTACACCTTC
CDR3aa: CAGSQDRQGVIYGYTF

abundance: -
v_gene: TRBV20-1
d_gene: TRBD1
j_gene: TRBJ1-4
CDR3nt: TGCAGTGCTAGAGGGACAGGGCCAGGTGGAAAACTGTTTTTT
CDR3aa: CSARGTGPGGKLFF

abundance: -
v_gene: TRBV6-6
d_gene: -
j_gene: TRBJ1-5
CDR3nt: TGTGCCAGCAGGGACCAGATCAATCTGCCCCAGCATTTT
CDR3aa: CASRDQINLPQHF

abundance: many
v_gene: TRBV3-1
d_gene: TRBD1
j_gene: TRBJ2-7
CDR3nt: TGTGCCAGCAGTTCCCCCGGGACAGGGAACGAGCAGTACTTC
CDR3aa: CASSSPGTGNEQYF

abundance: few
v_gene: TRBV18
d_gene: -
j_gene: TRBJ1-2
CDR3nt: TGTGCCAGCTCCGAGGGGGAATATGGCTACACCTTC
CDR3aa: CASSEGEYGYTF

abundance: few
v_gene: TRBV6-5
d_gene: TRBD1
j_gene: TRBJ2-1
CDR3nt: TGTGCCAGCAGTCCCACCGGAGGGACAGGGGATGAGCAGTTCTTC
CDR3aa: CASSPTGGTGDEQFF

abundance: -
v_gene: TRBV28
d_gene: TRBD1
j_gene: TRBJ2-6
CDR3nt: TGTGCCAGCAGACCCCGTAAGGGGGCATCTGGGGCCAACGTCCGGACTTTC
CDR3aa: CASRPRKGASGANVRTF

abundance: once
v_gene: TRBV12-3/TRBV12-4
d_gene: TRBD1
j_gene: TRBJ2-1
CDR3nt: TGTGCCAGCAGTGGACAGGGGGCTTACGGTGAGCAGTTCTTC
CDR3aa: CASSGQGAYGEQFF

abundance: -
v_gene: TRBV14
d_gene: -
j_gene: TRBJ1-1
CDR3nt: TGTGCCAGCAGCCCCCCGGGGAGTTCGTTCACTGAAGCTTTCTTT
CDR3aa: CASSPPGSSFTEAFF

abundance: few
v_gene: TRBV7-9
d_gene: TRBD1
j_gene: TRBJ1-4
CDR3nt: TGTGCCAGCAGCTTAGGGACAGGGGGAAATGAAAAACTGTTTTTT
CDR3aa: CASSLGTGGNEKLFF

abundance: -
v_gene: TRBV29-1
d_gene: -
j_gene: TRBJ2-3
CDR3nt: TGCAGCGTTGAGGGCGGGCCCTACAATGAGCAGTATTTT
CDR3aa: CSVEGGPYNEQYF

abundance: many
v_gene: TRBV4-1
d_gene: -
j_gene: TRBJ2-5
CDR3nt: TGCGCCAGCACCGACGTCGGCCGAGAGACCCAGTACTTC
CDR3aa: CASTDVGRETQYF

abundance: -
v_gene: TRBV3-1
d_gene: -
j_gene: TRBJ1-2
CDR3nt: TGTGCCAGCAGCCCGCTCAGCAGGAACTATGGCTACACCTTC
CDR3aa: CASSPLSRNYGYTF

abundance: many
v_gene: TRBV5-6
d_gene: TRBD1
j_gene: TRBJ1-2
CDR3nt: TGTGCCAGCAGCTTGGGGTACAGGGGAGGAAGAGGCTACACCTTC
CDR3aa: CASSLGYRGGRGYTF

abundance: -
v_gene: TRBV18
d_gene: -
j_gene: TRBJ1-1
CDR3nt: TGTGCCAGCTCACCACCCGGACGGCTGAACACTGAAGCTTTCTTT
CDR3aa: CASSPPGRLNTEAFF

abundance: -
v_gene: TRBV7-9
d_gene: -
j_gene: TRBJ2-7
CDR3nt: TGTGCCAGCAGCTTGGGACACTCCTACAACGAGCAGTACTTC
CDR3aa: CASSLGHSYNEQYF

abundance: -
v_gene: TRBV4-1
d_gene: TRBD2
j_gene: TRBJ2-1
CDR3nt: TGCGCCAGCAGCCCGCGGGGGTCTACCTACAATGAGCAGTTCTTC
CDR3aa: CASSPRGSTYNEQFF

abundance: few
v_gene: TRBV4-1
d_gene: -
j_gene: TRBJ2-3
CDR3nt: TGCGCCAGCAGCTACCAGGGTGGGGGTTTCAGGCCAGATACGCAGTATTTT
CDR3aa: CASSYQGGGFRPDTQYF

abundance: many
v_gene: TRBV28
d_gene: -
j_gene: TRBJ2-7
CDR3nt: TGTGCCAGCAGTCAATTAGGGGTCTCCCGAGACGAGCAGTACTTC
CDR3aa: CASSQLGVSRDEQYF

abundance: many
v_gene: TRBV20-1
d_gene: -
j_gene: TRBJ1-1
CDR3nt: TGCAGTGTCAGGAGGGGGAGCATGAACACTGAAGCTTTCTTT
CDR3aa: CSVRRGSMNTEAFF

abundance: -
v_gene: TRBV11-2
d_gene: -
j_gene: TRBJ1-5
CDR3nt: TGTGCCAGCAGCTTAGGGACGGTTAGCAATCAGCCCCAGCATTTT
CDR3aa: CASSLGTVSNQPQHF

abundance: -
v_gene: TRBV13
d_gene: TRBD2
j_gene: TRBJ2-1
CDR3nt: TGTGCCAGCAGCCACCCGGGACTAGCGGGATATAGGGGGTACAATGAGCAGTTCTTC
CDR3aa: CASSHPGLAGYRGYNEQFF

abundance: many
v_gene: TRBV27
d_gene: -
j_gene: TRBJ1-2
CDR3nt: TGTGCCAGCAGTTTATCGGTCCAGGGCTATGGCTACACCTTC
CDR3aa: CASSLSVQGYGYTF

abundance: many
v_gene: TRBV29-1
d_gene: -
j_gene: TRBJ1-5
CDR3nt: TGCAGCGTTGAGTCTACGGCAGGACAGCCCCAGCATTTT
CDR3aa: CSVESTAGQPQHF

abundance: many
v_gene: TRBV4-2
d_gene: -
j_gene: TRBJ2-1
CDR3nt: TGTGCCAGCAGCCGGGAGCCGGGGGACAATGAGCAGTTCTTC
CDR3aa: CASSREPGDNEQFF

abundance: many
v_gene: TRBV10-3
d_gene: -
j_gene: TRBJ2-1
CDR3nt: TGTGCCATCAGTGGAACCAGCAACAATGAGCAGTTCTTC
CDR3aa: CAISGTSNNEQFF

abundance: -
v_gene: TRBV2
d_gene: TRBD1
j_gene: TRBJ2-3
CDR3nt: TGCGCCAGCAGGGGGCCCGACACAGGTACGCAGTATTTT
CDR3aa: CASRGPDTGTQYF